Below are 2 T cell receptor beta chains sequenced from a single sample in a study of CD8+ T cells in alopecia areata. RNA was isolated and reverse transcribed to cDNA, the sequencing template. Assay used: immunoSEQ multiplex PCR; TCRdb lists only in-frame clones, some missing. The sample yields approximately 34,000 clones, 55% seen once. The sequencing input was NKG2D-high CD8+ T cells sorted from blood. The origin of the receptors is a human donor with alopecia areata.

The chain joins TRBV27 to TRBJ2-7; D may be TRBD1 (6 bases). Germline CDR1 reads MNHEY; CDR2 reads SMNVEV (reference sequence). V was shortened by 6 bases and J by 2 bases, with 11 bases between the two germline ends. The CDR3 covers 13 residues. The CDR3 sequence: CASSYRAPYEQYF. CDR3 bases: TGTGCCAGCAGCTACAGGGCTCCCTACGAGCAGTACTTC.

The rearrangement joins TRBV6-6 to TRBJ2-2, with TRBD1 matching 7 bases. Per germline, CDR1 MNHNY and CDR2 SVGAGI (reference sequence). The CDR3 contains 16 residues. Losses at the gene ends were 4 bases for V and 5 bases for J; bases not matched to a gene: 10. The CDR3 nucleotides read TGTGCCAGCAGTTCCGGGACAGACTTACCTACCGGGGAGCTGTTTTTT. Protein product: CASSSGTDLPTGELFF.